The text below deals with one TCR beta chain. Its antigen remains unidentified. For sorted subsets, 200 ng DNA per replicate equaled 33,000 or so T cell genomes. Profiled with immunoSEQ multiplex PCR; TCRdb holds only in-frame clones, not every one. The sample lists around 2.1 million clones, 95% occurring once. This sample is drawn from a study of shared clonotypes between healthy human individuals. Study summary: A couple of female and a few male donors aged 18 to 49 were enrolled.

Findings and limits, study-wide: The naive CD4 repertoires of a few donors were compared, and approximately 5.3% of clonotypes were shared.

Germline CDR1 reads MGHDK; CDR2 reads SYGVNS. The CDR3 has 12 residues. The V end was cut by 3 bases, the J end by 6 bases, with 9 bases between. The receptor comes from a man aged 18 to 29 in good health. This sequence joins TRBV25-1 and TRBJ2-7; unclear D gene. Sequencing input: naive CD4+ T cells sorted from blood. Subset denoted: CD45RA+ positively selected. CDR3 region: CASSDRLPEQYF. For the CDR3, the DNA is TGTGCCAGCAGTGATCGGTTGCCCGAGCAGTACTTC.